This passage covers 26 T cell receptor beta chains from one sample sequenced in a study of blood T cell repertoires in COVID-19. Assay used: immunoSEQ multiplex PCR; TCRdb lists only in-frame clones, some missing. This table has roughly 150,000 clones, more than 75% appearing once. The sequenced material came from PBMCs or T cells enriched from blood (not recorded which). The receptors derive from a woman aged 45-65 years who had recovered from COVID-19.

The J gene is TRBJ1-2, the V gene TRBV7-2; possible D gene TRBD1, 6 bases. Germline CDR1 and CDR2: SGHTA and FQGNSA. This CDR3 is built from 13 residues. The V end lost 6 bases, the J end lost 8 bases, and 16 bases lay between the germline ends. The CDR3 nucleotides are TGTGCCAGCAGTCAGGGGAGTGGCCTGGGCTACACCTTC. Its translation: CASSQGSGLGYTF.

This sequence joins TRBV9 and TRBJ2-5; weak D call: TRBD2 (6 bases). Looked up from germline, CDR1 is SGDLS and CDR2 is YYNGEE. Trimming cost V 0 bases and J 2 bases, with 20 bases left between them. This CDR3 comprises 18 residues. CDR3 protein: CASSVANKLAGPQETQYF. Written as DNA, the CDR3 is TGTGCCAGCAGCGTAGCTAATAAATTGGCGGGGCCACAAGAGACCCAGTACTTC.

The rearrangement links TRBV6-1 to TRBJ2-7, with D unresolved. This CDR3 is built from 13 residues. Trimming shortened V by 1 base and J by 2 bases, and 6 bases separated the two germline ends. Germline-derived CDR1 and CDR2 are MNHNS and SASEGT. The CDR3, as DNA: TGTGCCAGCAGTGAAGACAGCCCCTACGAGCAGTACTTC. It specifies CASSEDSPYEQYF.

CDR3 bases: TGTGCCTGGGCCGGACAGGTACGAGGTGAAAAACTGTTTTTT. Translating it yields CAWAGQVRGEKLFF. The J gene is TRBJ1-4, the V gene TRBV30; the match to TRBD1 covers 7 bases. CDR1 GTSNPN and CDR2 SVGIG come from the germline V gene (reference sequence). The CDR3 contains 14 residues. The trim removed 5 bases at V and 7 bases at J, leaving 10 bases unmatched.

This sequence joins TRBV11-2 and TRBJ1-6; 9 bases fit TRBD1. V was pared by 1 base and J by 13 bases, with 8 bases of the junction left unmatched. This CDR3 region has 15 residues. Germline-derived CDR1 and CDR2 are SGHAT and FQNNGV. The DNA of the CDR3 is TGTGCCAGCAGCTTAGTCGGGACAGGGTTTTCCCCCCTCCACTTT. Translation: CASSLVGTGFSPLHF. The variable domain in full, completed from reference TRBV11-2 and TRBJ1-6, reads EAGVAQSPRYKIIEKRQSVAFWCNPISGHATLYWYQQILGQGPKLLIQFQNNGVVDDSQLPKDRFSAERLKGVDSTLKIQPAKLEDSAVYLCASSLVGTGFSPLHFGNGTRLTVT.

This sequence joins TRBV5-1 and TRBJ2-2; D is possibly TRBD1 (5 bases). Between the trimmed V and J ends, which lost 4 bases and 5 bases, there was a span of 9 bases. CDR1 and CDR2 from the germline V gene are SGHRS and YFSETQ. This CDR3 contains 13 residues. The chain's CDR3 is CASSGQGTGELFF. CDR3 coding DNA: TGCGCCAGCAGCGGGCAGGGAACCGGGGAGCTGTTTTTT.

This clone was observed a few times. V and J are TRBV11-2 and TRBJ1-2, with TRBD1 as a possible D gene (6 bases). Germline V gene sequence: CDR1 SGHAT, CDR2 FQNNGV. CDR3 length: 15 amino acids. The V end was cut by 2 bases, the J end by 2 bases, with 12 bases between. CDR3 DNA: TGTGCCAGCAGCTTAAGCTGGACAGACAACTATGGCTACACCTTC. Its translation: CASSLSWTDNYGYTF. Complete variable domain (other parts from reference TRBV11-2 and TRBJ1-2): EAGVAQSPRYKIIEKRQSVAFWCNPISGHATLYWYQQILGQGPKLLIQFQNNGVVDDSQLPKDRFSAERLKGVDSTLKIQPAKLEDSAVYLCASSLSWTDNYGYTFGSGTRLTVV.

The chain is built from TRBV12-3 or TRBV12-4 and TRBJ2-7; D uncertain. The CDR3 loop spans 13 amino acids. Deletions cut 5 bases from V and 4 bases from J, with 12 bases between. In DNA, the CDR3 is TGTGCCAGCAGTGAGATAGCAGAATACGAGCAGTACTTC. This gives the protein CASSEIAEYEQYF.

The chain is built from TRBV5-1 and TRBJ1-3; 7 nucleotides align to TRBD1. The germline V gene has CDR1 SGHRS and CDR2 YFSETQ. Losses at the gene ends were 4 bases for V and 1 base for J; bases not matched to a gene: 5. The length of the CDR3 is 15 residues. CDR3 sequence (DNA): TGCGCCAGCAGCCATGGGACAGCTTCTGGAAACACCATATATTTT. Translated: CASSHGTASGNTIYF. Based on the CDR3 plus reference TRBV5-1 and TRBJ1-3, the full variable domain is KAGVTQTPRYLIKTRGQQVTLSCSPISGHRSVSWYQQTPGQGLQFLFEYFSETQRNKGNFPGRFSGRQFSNSRSEMNVSTLELGDSALYLCASSHGTASGNTIYFGEGSWLTVV.

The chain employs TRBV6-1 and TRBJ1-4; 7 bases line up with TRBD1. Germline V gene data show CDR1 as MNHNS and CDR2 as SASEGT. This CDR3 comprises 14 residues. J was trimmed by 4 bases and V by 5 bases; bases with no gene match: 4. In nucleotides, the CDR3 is TGTGCCAGCAGTCTGGGACAGCTTAATGAAAAACTGTTTTTT. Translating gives CASSLGQLNEKLFF.

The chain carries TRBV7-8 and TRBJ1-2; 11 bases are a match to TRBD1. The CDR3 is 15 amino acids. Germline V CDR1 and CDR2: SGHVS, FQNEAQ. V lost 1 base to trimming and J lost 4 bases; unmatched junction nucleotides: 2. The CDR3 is CASSLGTGGGYGYTF. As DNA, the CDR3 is TGTGCCAGCAGCTTAGGGACAGGGGGCGGCTATGGCTACACCTTC.

The CDR3 nucleotides are TGTGCCAGCAGCTTGGCGGGACAGGGGGTTTACGAGCAGTACTTC. Translated, it gives CASSLAGQGVYEQYF. The chain joins TRBV5-5 to TRBJ2-7; 11 bases line up with TRBD1. Germline CDR1 and CDR2: SGHKS and YYEKEE (reference sequence). The trim removed 0 bases at V and 4 bases at J, leaving 3 bases unmatched. There are 15 residues in the CDR3.

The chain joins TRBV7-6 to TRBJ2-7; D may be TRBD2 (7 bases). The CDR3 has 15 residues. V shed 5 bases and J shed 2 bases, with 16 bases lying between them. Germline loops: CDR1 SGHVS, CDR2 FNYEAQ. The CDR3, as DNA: TGTGCCAGCAGCCCGGAGGGGGGGCGGGCCTACGAGCAGTACTTC. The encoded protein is CASSPEGGRAYEQYF.

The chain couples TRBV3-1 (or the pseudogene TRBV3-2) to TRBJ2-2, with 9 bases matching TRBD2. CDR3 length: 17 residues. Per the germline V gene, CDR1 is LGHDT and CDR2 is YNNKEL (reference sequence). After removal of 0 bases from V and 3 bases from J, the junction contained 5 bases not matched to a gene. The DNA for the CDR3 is TGTGCCAGCAGCCAAGAAGGGCTAGCGGGGTACACCGGGGAGCTGTTTTTT. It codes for CASSQEGLAGYTGELFF.

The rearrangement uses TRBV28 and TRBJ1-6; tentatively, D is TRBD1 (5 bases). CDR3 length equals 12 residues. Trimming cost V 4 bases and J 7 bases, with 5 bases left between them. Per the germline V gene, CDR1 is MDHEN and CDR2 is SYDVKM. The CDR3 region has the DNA TGTGCCAGCAGTTCAGGGAATTCACCCCTCCACTTT. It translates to CASSSGNSPLHF.

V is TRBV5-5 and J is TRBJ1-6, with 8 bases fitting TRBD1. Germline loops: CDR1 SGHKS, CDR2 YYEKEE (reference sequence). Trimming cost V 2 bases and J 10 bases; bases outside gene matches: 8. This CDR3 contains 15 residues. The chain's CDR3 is CASSFAGGLGSPLHF. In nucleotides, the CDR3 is TGTGCCAGCAGCTTCGCAGGGGGCTTGGGATCACCCCTCCACTTT. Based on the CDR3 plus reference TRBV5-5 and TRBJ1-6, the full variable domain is DAGVTQSPTHLIKTRGQQVTLRCSPISGHKSVSWYQQVLGQGPQFIFQYYEKEERGRGNFPDRFSARQFPNYSSELNVNALLLGDSALYLCASSFAGGLGSPLHFGNGTRLTVT.

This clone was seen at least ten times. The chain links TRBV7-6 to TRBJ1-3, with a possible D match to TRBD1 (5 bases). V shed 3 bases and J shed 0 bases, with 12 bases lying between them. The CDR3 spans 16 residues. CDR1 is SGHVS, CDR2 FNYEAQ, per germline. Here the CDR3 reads CASSFSAGFSGNTIYF. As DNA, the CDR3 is TGTGCCAGCAGCTTCTCTGCAGGGTTCTCTGGAAACACCATATATTTT.

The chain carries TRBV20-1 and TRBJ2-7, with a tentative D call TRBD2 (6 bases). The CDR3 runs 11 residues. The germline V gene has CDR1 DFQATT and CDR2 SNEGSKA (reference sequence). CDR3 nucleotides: TGCAGCGTGGACTATACCTACGAGCAGTACTTC. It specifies CSVDYTYEQYF.

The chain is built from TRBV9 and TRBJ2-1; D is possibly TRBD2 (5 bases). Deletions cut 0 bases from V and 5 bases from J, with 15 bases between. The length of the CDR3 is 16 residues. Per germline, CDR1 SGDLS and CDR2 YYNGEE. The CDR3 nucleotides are TGTGCCAGCAGCGTAGTCGGGATACCCGAGAACAATGAGCAGTTCTTC. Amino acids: CASSVVGIPENNEQFF.

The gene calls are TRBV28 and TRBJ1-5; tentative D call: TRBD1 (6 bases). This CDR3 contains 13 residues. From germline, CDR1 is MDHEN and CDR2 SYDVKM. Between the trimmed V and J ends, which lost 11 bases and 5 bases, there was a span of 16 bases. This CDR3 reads CAAAGTSYQPQHF. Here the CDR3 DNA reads TGTGCCGCGGCCGGGACAAGCTATCAGCCCCAGCATTTT.

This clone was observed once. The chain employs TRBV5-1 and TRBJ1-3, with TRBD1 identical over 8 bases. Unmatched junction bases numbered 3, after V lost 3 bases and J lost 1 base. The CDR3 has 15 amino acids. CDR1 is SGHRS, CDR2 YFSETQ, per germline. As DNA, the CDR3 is TGCGCCAGCAGCTCCACAGGGGGGTCTGGAAACACCATATATTTT. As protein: CASSSTGGSGNTIYF.

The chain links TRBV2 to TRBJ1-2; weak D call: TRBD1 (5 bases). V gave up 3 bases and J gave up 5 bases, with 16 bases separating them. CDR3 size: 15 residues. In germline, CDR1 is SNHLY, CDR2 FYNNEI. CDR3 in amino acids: CASSDLGLLPYGYTF. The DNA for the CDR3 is TGTGCCAGCAGTGATCTGGGACTGTTGCCTTATGGCTACACCTTC.

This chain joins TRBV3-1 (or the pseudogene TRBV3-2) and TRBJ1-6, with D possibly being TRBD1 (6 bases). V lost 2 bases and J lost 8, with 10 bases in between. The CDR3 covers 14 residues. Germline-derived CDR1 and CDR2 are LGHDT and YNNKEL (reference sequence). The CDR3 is CASSQRDTYSPLHF. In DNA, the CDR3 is TGTGCCAGCAGCCAAAGGGACACCTATTCACCCCTCCACTTT.

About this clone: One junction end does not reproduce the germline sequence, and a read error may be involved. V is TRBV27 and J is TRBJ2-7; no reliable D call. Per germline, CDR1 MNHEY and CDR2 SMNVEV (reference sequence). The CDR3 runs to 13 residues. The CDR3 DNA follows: TGTGCCAGCAGTCTAACCGTCTCCCACGAGCAGTACTTC. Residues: CASSLTVSHEQYF.

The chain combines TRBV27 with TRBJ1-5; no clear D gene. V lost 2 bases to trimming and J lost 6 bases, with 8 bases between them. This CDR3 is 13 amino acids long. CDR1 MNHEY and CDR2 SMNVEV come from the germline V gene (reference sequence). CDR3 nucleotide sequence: TGTGCCAGCAGTTTAGCGGGCGGTCAGCCCCAGCATTTT. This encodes CASSLAGGQPQHF.

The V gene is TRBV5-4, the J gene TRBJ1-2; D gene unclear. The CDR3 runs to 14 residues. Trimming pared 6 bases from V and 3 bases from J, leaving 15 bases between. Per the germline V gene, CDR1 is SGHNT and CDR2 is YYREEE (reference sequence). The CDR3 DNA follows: TGTGCCAGCAACCCTAGCGGGTTTGACTATGGCTACACCTTC. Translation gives CASNPSGFDYGYTF.